This T cell receptor beta chain is drawn from a study of identical twins. Points from the study as a whole: Cord blood beta clonotypes that were abundant carried fewer insertions, and memory repertoires showed no such trend.

Comment on this clonotype: Its antigen is not known.

Unique molecular identifiers were present on the cDNA, and a universal primer site came from template switching. Each CDR3 protein is one row after TCRdb ran MiXCR on the 5' RACE reads. The sample yields around 570,000 distinct CDR3 sequences, roughly 9.5% seen once. V lost 5 bases and J lost 4; bases outside the gene matches: 7. CDR1 MDHEN and CDR2 SYDVKM come from the germline V gene. CDR3 length: 15 amino acids. These same data were also listed under a study on yellow fever vaccine responses in identical twins. From that study: Each twin's T cell response to the vaccine was reported to look partly convergent and partly personalized.

Sequences were obtained from PBMCs. The V and J genes are TRBV28 and TRBJ2-2, with 7 bases aligning to TRBD2. The TCR originated in a young woman in good health. The DNA of the CDR3 is TGTGCCAGCAGTCCAGGACTAGGTACCACCGGGGAGCTGTTTTTT. Translated, it gives CASSPGLGTTGELFF.